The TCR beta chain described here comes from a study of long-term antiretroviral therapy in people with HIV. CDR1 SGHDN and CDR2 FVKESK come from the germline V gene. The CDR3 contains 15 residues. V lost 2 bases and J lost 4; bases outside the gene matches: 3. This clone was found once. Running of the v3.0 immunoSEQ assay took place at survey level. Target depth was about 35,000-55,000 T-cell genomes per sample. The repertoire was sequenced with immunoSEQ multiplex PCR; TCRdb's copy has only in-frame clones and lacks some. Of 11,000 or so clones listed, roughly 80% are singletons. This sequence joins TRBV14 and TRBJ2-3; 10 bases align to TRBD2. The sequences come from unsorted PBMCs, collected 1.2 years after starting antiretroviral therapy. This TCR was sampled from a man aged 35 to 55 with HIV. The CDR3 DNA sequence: TGTGCCAGCAGCCAACTAGCGGGGGCAGCAGATACGCAGTATTTT. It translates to CASSQLAGAADTQYF. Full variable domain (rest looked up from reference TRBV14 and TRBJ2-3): EAGVTQFPSHSVIEKGQTVTLRCDPISGHDNLYWYRRVMGKEIKFLLHFVKESKQDESGMPNNRFLAERTGGTYSTLKVQPAELEDSGVYFCASSQLAGAADTQYFGPGTRLTVL.